One sample yielded the 19 T cell receptor beta chains listed below, sequenced in a study of Ad26.COV2.S vaccination and SARS-CoV-2 variants. Indicated treatment: 19 received Ad26.COV2.S at low or high dose, single or two shots; five or six received placebo; per-sample allocation not given. Following the first vaccine or placebo injection, samples were taken on day 63. Libraries were prepared by immunoSEQ multiplex PCR; TCRdb keeps only in-frame clonotypes and omits some of them. Here the sample spans about 420,000 clones, around 89% being singletons. This sample comprised peripheral blood, obtained in a trial of Ad26.COV2.S vaccine versus placebo. The receptors come from a person aged 18-65 years who received the Ad26.COV2.S COVID-19 vaccine or a placebo.

This rearrangement joins TRBV10-3 to TRBJ2-3; D is ambiguous. Germline loops: CDR1 ENHRY, CDR2 SYGVKD. This CDR3 comprises 13 residues. V dropped 2 bases and J dropped 6 bases, with 9 bases sitting between them. The CDR3 DNA is TGTGCCATCAGTGAGCTTCAGCCGGATACGCAGTATTTT. Encoded protein: CAISELQPDTQYF.

V usage is TRBV2 and J usage is TRBJ2-2; a possible D gene is TRBD1 (6 bases). Trimming shortened V by 4 bases and J by 1 base, and 13 bases separated the two germline ends. CDR1 and CDR2 (germline): SNHLY, FYNNEI. The CDR3 has 16 amino acids. The CDR3 DNA reads TGTGCCAGCAGTGCCCTGGGACACAAGAACACCGGGGAGCTGTTTTTT. This translates into CASSALGHKNTGELFF.

In DNA, the CDR3 is TGTGCCAGCAGCCAACGGGGCGACATACTAAACAATGAGCAGTTCTTC. Translated, it gives CASSQRGDILNNEQFF. The chain carries TRBV3-1 (or the pseudogene TRBV3-2) and TRBJ2-1; perhaps D is TRBD1 or TRBD2 (5 bases each). Germline V lookup: CDR1 LGHDT, CDR2 YNNKEL (reference sequence). Between the trimmed V and J ends, which lost 2 bases and 5 bases, there was a span of 16 bases. The CDR3 has 16 residues.

The CDR3 here is CASSWITGRIYEQFF. As DNA, the CDR3 is TGTGCCAGCAGCTGGATTACCGGGCGTATTTATGAGCAGTTCTTC. The rearrangement uses TRBV28 and TRBJ2-1; D is unresolved. The CDR3 consists of 15 residues. Germline assignment: CDR1 MDHEN and CDR2 SYDVKM. V lost 6 bases to trimming and J lost 8 bases, with 20 bases between them.

This clone was detected many times. This chain uses TRBV28 with TRBJ1-6; the D gene is possibly TRBD1 (5 bases). This CDR3 region has 15 residues. The V gene lost 9 bases and the J gene lost 6 bases, with 18 bases spanning the gap. CDR1 and CDR2 (germline): MDHEN, SYDVKM. This CDR3 is CASLSQGTGNSPLHF. The CDR3, as DNA: TGTGCCAGTTTGTCCCAGGGTACAGGTAATTCACCCCTCCACTTT. The whole variable domain, filled in from reference TRBV28 and TRBJ1-6, reads DVKVTQSSRYLVKRTGEKVFLECVQDMDHENMFWYRQDPGLGLRLIYFSYDVKMKEKGDIPEGYSVSREKKERFSLILESASTNQTSMYLCASLSQGTGNSPLHFGNGTRLTVT.

The J gene is TRBJ2-7, the V gene TRBV7-2, with a weak D call TRBD1 (6 bases). Germline CDR1 SGHTA, CDR2 FQGNSA. CDR3 size: 14 residues. Trimming took off 4 bases at V and 2 bases at J, with 12 bases between the two ends. CDR3 region: CASSSPDRTYEQYF. The CDR3 DNA reads as TGTGCCAGCAGCTCGCCGGACAGAACCTACGAGCAGTACTTC.

The J gene is TRBJ1-2, the V gene TRBV24-1; 7 bases are a match to TRBD1. This CDR3 spans 12 amino acids. The V and J ends lost 7 bases and 6 bases, in that order; junction bases with no gene match: 4. Germline loops: CDR1 KGHDR, CDR2 SFDVKD. The CDR3 protein is CATRQGNDGYTF. CDR3 in DNA: TGTGCCACCAGACAGGGGAATGATGGCTACACCTTC.

CDR3 nucleotides: TGCAGTGCTAGTAACCGGACAAGGAACACTGAAGCTTTCTTT. Translation: CSASNRTRNTEAFF. The rearrangement joins TRBV20-1 to TRBJ1-1; a possible D gene is TRBD1 (5 bases). Germline CDR1 DFQATT, CDR2 SNEGSKA (reference sequence). This CDR3 comprises 14 residues. V was cut by 3 bases and J by 1 base, with 12 bases left in between.

The CDR3: CASSYDSQNTIYF. CDR3 sequence (DNA): TGTGCCAGCAGCTACGACAGTCAAAACACCATATATTTT. The chain has TRBV7-2 and TRBJ1-3; the D gene is possibly TRBD1 (5 bases). Germline V CDR1 and CDR2: SGHTA, FQGNSA. CDR3 length equals 13 residues. V was shortened by 4 bases and J by 6 bases, with 10 bases between the two germline ends.

There are a few counts of this clone. The CDR3 region has the DNA TGCGCCAGCAGCCACGCCCAAGGTAGCTACTCTAACTATGGCTACACCTTC. Protein: CASSHAQGSYSNYGYTF. The genes are TRBV4-3 and TRBJ1-2; D not resolved. Germline CDR1 and CDR2: LGHNA and YSLEER. The CDR3 totals 17 residues. V lost 3 bases to trimming and J lost 0 bases, with 17 bases between them.

This clone appeared a single time. The chain links TRBV27 to TRBJ1-1; 9 bases line up with TRBD1. V lost 2 bases, J lost 11 bases, and 9 bases stayed unmatched. Germline-derived CDR1 and CDR2 are MNHEY and SMNVEV (reference sequence). The CDR3 runs to 14 residues. CDR3 sequence: CASSLRGQGSSAFF. The DNA for the CDR3 is TGTGCCAGCAGTTTAAGGGGACAGGGTAGTTCGGCTTTCTTT.

The rearrangement joins TRBV7-9 to TRBJ2-1; D not certain. The CDR3 is made up of 13 amino acids. Per the germline V gene, CDR1 is SEHNR and CDR2 is FQNEAQ (reference sequence). Trimming removed 2 bases from V and 4 bases from J, with 6 bases in between. DNA of the CDR3: TGTGCCAGCAGCTTAAACGGGTACAATGAGCAGTTCTTC. This sequence encodes CASSLNGYNEQFF.

The CDR3 here is CASSSEWEGYSNQPQHF. CDR3 in DNA: TGTGCCAGCAGCTCAGAATGGGAGGGTTATAGCAATCAGCCCCAGCATTTT. The chain recombines TRBV5-8 with TRBJ1-5; no clear D. CDR1 SGHTS and CDR2 YDEGEE come from the germline V gene. V shed 3 bases and J shed 0 bases, with 16 bases lying between them. This CDR3 spans 17 amino acids.

The chain joins TRBV6-1 to TRBJ2-5, with TRBD2 matching 9 bases. CDR3 length: 18 amino acids. Germline V gene data show CDR1 as MNHNS and CDR2 as SASEGT. The ends lost 4 bases at V and 1 base at J; junction bases unmatched: 13. The CDR3 spells CASSGVVGLAGTQETQYF. CDR3 nucleotide sequence: TGTGCCAGCAGTGGGGTCGTGGGGCTAGCGGGGACCCAAGAGACCCAGTACTTC.

The chain carries TRBV4-1 and TRBJ2-5; D is perhaps TRBD2 (5 bases). Trimming stripped 1 base from V and 2 bases from J, with 11 bases between. The CDR3 sequence is 15 residues long. Per the germline V gene, CDR1 is MGHRA and CDR2 is YSYEKL. The CDR3 reads CASSQGSRAQETQYF. The CDR3 bases are TGCGCCAGCAGCCAAGGTTCGAGGGCGCAAGAGACCCAGTACTTC.

The chain uses TRBV13 and TRBJ2-7; TRBD2 aligns across 7 bases. CDR1 and CDR2 (germline): PRHDT, FYEKMQ (reference sequence). The CDR3 has 14 residues. V was clipped by 5 bases and J by 3 bases; unmatched bases: 7. The CDR3 spells CASSPGGGIYEQYF. The CDR3 bases are TGTGCCAGCAGCCCGGGGGGTGGGATCTACGAGCAGTACTTC. The variable domain in full, with the rest retrieved from reference TRBV13 and TRBJ2-7, is AAGVIQSPRHLIKEKRETATLKCYPIPRHDTVYWYQQGPGQDPQFLISFYEKMQSDKGSIPDRFSAQQFSDYHSELNMSSLELGDSALYFCASSPGGGIYEQYFGPGTRLTVT.

This rearrangement joins TRBV7-9 to TRBJ1-2, with TRBD1 as a possible D gene (6 bases). The germline V gene has CDR1 SEHNR and CDR2 FQNEAQ (reference sequence). Deletions cut 1 base from V and 5 bases from J, with 11 bases between. This CDR3 is 14 amino acids long. CDR3 protein: CASSLGGALYGYTF. The CDR3, as DNA: TGTGCCAGCAGCTTAGGGGGGGCCCTGTATGGCTACACCTTC.

This clone was counted between two and nine times. The chain is built from TRBV27 and TRBJ1-2; D is uncertain. The CDR3 runs 14 residues. The ends were cut back, 6 bases at V and 8 bases at J, with 19 bases in the middle. Germline-derived CDR1 and CDR2 are MNHEY and SMNVEV (reference sequence). CDR3 in amino acids: CASSDNQSPLGYTF. DNA of the CDR3: TGTGCCAGCAGCGATAACCAATCCCCTCTGGGCTACACCTTC.

The chain's CDR3 is CATSGGVHSNQPQHF. The CDR3 bases are TGTGCCACCAGTGGAGGAGTCCATAGCAATCAGCCCCAGCATTTT. V is TRBV24-1 and J is TRBJ1-5; D is uncertain. Trimming took 5 bases from V and 0 from J, leaving 10 bases between them. This CDR3 is 15 amino acids long. Per germline, CDR1 KGHDR and CDR2 SFDVKD.